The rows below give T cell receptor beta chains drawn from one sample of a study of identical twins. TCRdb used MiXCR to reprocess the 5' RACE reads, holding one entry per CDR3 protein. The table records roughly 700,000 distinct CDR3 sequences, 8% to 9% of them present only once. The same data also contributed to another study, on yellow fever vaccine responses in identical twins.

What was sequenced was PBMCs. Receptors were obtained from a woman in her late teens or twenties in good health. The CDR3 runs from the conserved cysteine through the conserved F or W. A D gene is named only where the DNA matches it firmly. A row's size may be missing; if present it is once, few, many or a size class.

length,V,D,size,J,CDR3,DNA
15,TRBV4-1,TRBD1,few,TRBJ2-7,CASSPRTGSIYEQYF,TGCGCCAGCAGCCCACGGACAGGCTCTATCTACGAGCAGTACTTC
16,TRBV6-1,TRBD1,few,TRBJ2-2,CASRDDRGSNTGELFF,TGTGCCAGCAGGGACGACAGGGGCTCGAACACCGGGGAGCTGTTTTTT
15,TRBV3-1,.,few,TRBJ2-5,CASSPGRRYQETQYF,TGTGCCAGCAGCCCGGGACGAAGGTACCAAGAGACCCAGTACTTC
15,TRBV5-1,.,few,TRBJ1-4,CASTSQGITNEKLFF,TGCGCCAGCACCTCACAGGGTATCACTAATGAAAAACTGTTTTTT
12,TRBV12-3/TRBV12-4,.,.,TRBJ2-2,CASTFDLGELFF,TGTGCCAGCACTTTCGACTTAGGGGAGCTGTTTTTT
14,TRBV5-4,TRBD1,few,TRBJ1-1,CASRPGQGATEAFF,TGTGCCAGCAGACCGGGACAGGGGGCGACTGAAGCTTTCTTT
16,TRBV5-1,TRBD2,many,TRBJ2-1,CASSLELAGGYNEQFF,TGCGCCAGCAGCTTGGAACTAGCGGGGGGGTACAATGAGCAGTTCTTC
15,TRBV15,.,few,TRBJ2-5,CATSPEGGYQETQYF,TGTGCCACCAGCCCGGAGGGGGGGTACCAAGAGACCCAGTACTTC
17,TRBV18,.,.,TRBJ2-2,CASSPPEWVPEPGELFF,TGTGCCAGCTCACCACCGGAGTGGGTACCGGAACCCGGGGAGCTGTTTTTT
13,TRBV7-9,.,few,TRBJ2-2,CASSSVGNGELFF,TGTGCCAGCAGCTCCGTTGGTAACGGGGAGCTGTTTTTT
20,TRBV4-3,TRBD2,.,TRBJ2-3,CASSQDALAGHPPRTDTQYF,TGCGCCAGCAGCCAAGATGCGCTAGCGGGGCATCCTCCGCGCACAGATACGCAGTATTTT
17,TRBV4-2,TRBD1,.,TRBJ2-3,CAMSPAGGRAVLDTQYF,TGTGCCATGAGCCCCGCAGGGGGTCGGGCTGTGCTGGATACGCAGTATTTT
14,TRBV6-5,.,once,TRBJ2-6,CASSYSGMGGVLTF,TGTGCCAGCAGTTACTCTGGGATGGGCGGGGTCCTGACTTTC
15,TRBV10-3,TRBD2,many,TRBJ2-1,CAISESGLAGNEQFF,TGTGCCATCAGTGAGTCCGGACTAGCTGGCAATGAGCAGTTCTTC
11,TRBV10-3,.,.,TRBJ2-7,CAISVTDEQYF,TGTGCCATCAGTGTTACAGACGAGCAGTACTTC
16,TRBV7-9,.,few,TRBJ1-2,CASSLLPFDGIYGYTF,TGTGCCAGCAGCCTATTACCCTTTGACGGGATCTATGGCTACACCTTC
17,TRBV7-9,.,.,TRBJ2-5,CASSTYRGDSKKETKYF,TGTGCCAGCAGCACTTATAGGGGTGATAGCAAGAAAGAGACCAAGTACTTC